Shown below are 20 T cell receptor beta chains from a single sample sequenced in a study of blood T cell repertoires in COVID-19. The assay was immunoSEQ multiplex PCR, and TCRdb's table has in-frame clones only and misses some. The data show under 200,000 clones, about four fifths seen once. The source material was PBMCs or T cells enriched from blood (not recorded which). These receptors were obtained from a woman aged 30 to 39 who had been exposed to COVID-19.

This clone was detected once. V is TRBV21-1 and J is TRBJ2-7; the DNA was not compared with TRBD1, the D call given in the table. TRBV21-1 counts as a pseudogene. The length of the CDR3 is 14 residues. DNA for the CDR3: TGTGCCAGCAGCACGGGGACAGGGGAATACGAGCAGTACTTC. It translates to CASSTGTGEYEQYF.

V and J are TRBV5-1 and TRBJ2-1; D remains unclear. V was trimmed by 1 base and J by 7 bases, leaving 9 bases between them. The length of the CDR3 is 13 residues. The germline CDR1 and CDR2 sequences are SGHRS and YFSETQ. CDR3 sequence (DNA): TGCGCCAGCAGCTTGAGCAGGTCGAATGAGCAGTTCTTC. This codes for CASSLSRSNEQFF.

J is TRBJ1-6 and V is TRBV9, with 7 bases aligning to TRBD1. The CDR3 has 17 residues. CDR1 is SGDLS and CDR2 is YYNGEE in the germline V gene. V lost 2 bases to trimming and J lost 4 bases; unmatched junction nucleotides: 9. DNA of the CDR3: TGTGCCAGCAGCGTCGGACCCACGGGACAGTATAATTCACCCCTCCACTTT. Translation gives CASSVGPTGQYNSPLHF. The complete variable domain, with remaining parts taken from reference TRBV9 and TRBJ1-6, reads DSGVTQTPKHLITATGQRVTLRCSPRSGDLSVYWYQQSLDQGLQFLIQYYNGEERAKGNILERFSAQQFPDLHSELNLSSLELGDSALYFCASSVGPTGQYNSPLHFGNGTRLTVT.

The chain has TRBV25-1 and TRBJ1-2; 7 bases agree with TRBD1. CDR1 is MGHDK and CDR2 is SYGVNS in the germline V gene. With V trimmed by 3 bases and J by 2 bases, 3 bases remained unmatched. The CDR3 loop spans 14 amino acids. As DNA, the CDR3 is TGTGCCAGCAGTGAGACAGGGAAAAACTATGGCTACACCTTC. Protein product: CASSETGKNYGYTF.

V usage is TRBV11-2 and J usage is TRBJ2-1; TRBD2 matches 13 bases. The CDR3 has 18 amino acids. The ends lost 2 bases at V and 1 base at J; junction bases unmatched: 5. CDR1 and CDR2 (germline): SGHAT, FQNNGV. The CDR3 loop is CASSLRTSGGTSYNEQFF. The CDR3 nucleotides are TGTGCCAGCAGCTTACGGACTAGCGGGGGAACGTCCTACAATGAGCAGTTCTTC.

This clone was observed a single time. The V gene is TRBV7-8, the J gene TRBJ2-7, with 10 bases aligning to TRBD1. The germline CDR1 and CDR2 sequences are SGHVS and FQNEAQ. V dropped 5 bases and J dropped 2; count of bases not matched to a gene: 6. This CDR3 has 15 amino acids. The CDR3 DNA sequence: TGTGCCAGCAGCGGATGGACAGGGGGAACCTACGAGCAGTACTTC. Its protein product is CASSGWTGGTYEQYF.

V usage is TRBV6-5 and J usage is TRBJ1-5; no clear D gene. The length of the CDR3 is 15 residues. The V end was cut by 6 bases, the J end by 4 bases, with 16 bases between. Germline lookup yields CDR1 MNHEY and CDR2 SVGAGI. The CDR3 region has the DNA TGTGCCAGCAGCCTAACCCGGGATAAGAATCAGCCCCAGCATTTT. Translation gives CASSLTRDKNQPQHF.

This clone was recorded a few times. This sequence joins TRBV11-2 and TRBJ2-7; a possible D gene is TRBD1 (5 bases). Germline V CDR1 and CDR2: SGHAT, FQNNGV. The CDR3 sequence is 11 residues long. Trimming shortened V by 5 bases and J by 7 bases, and 9 bases separated the two germline ends. The CDR3 DNA sequence: TGTGCCAGCAGCCTTAGGGGTGAGCAGTACTTC. This translates into CASSLRGEQYF.

CDR3 amino acids: CATRGRGGLETQYF. The CDR3 region has the DNA TGTGCCACCAGGGGAAGGGGAGGTTTGGAGACCCAGTACTTC. The V and J genes are TRBV24-1 and TRBJ2-5, with D possibly matching TRBD2 (6 bases). The V and J ends lost 7 bases and 5 bases respectively, with 16 bases between them. The germline CDR1 and CDR2 sequences are KGHDR and SFDVKD. This CDR3 comprises 14 residues.

The table lists this clone with a count of one. The chain combines TRBV19 with TRBJ1-2; D is unclear. Germline lookup yields CDR1 LNHDA and CDR2 SQIVND (reference sequence). Trimming took off 7 bases at V and 8 bases at J, with 14 bases between the two ends. The CDR3 has 12 amino acids. Here the CDR3 DNA reads TGTGCCAGTACCCTTGCGGCGGAGGGCTACACCTTC. Translating it yields CASTLAAEGYTF.

This clone turned up a few times. The J gene is TRBJ1-6, the V gene TRBV18, with a tentative D call TRBD1 (5 bases). The CDR3 loop spans 18 amino acids. The V gene's germline CDR1 is KGHSH and CDR2 LQKENI. V shed 0 bases and J shed 6 bases, with 18 bases lying between them. The CDR3 region has the DNA TGTGCCAGCTCACCACCGAGTAAAGAGGGACTCGTTAATTCACCCCTCCACTTT. Translating gives CASSPPSKEGLVNSPLHF.

This clone was observed a single time. This chain joins TRBV6-5 and TRBJ1-2, with D possibly matching TRBD1 (5 bases). The CDR3 loop spans 13 amino acids. Trimming removed 7 bases at V and 4 bases at J, with 13 bases between. From germline, CDR1 is MNHEY and CDR2 SVGAGI. The CDR3 nucleotides are TGTGCCAGCACCCGGGGGGAAGGCTATGGCTACACCTTC. Its translation is CASTRGEGYGYTF.

The J gene is TRBJ1-2, the V gene TRBV5-4; 7 bases match TRBD1. CDR1 SGHNT and CDR2 YYREEE come from the germline V gene (reference sequence). The ends lost 2 bases at V and 2 bases at J; junction bases unmatched: 6. The CDR3 loop spans 15 amino acids. The CDR3 here is CASSLRQGLNYGYTF. The CDR3 region has the DNA TGTGCCAGCAGCTTAAGACAGGGTCTAAACTATGGCTACACCTTC.

The CDR3 DNA follows: TGTGCCAGCAGCTTAGATGGGGACAGTAAATCTGGCTACACCTTC. Residues: CASSLDGDSKSGYTF. The chain uses TRBV7-2 and TRBJ1-2; 7 bases are shared with TRBD1. Germline trimming cut 1 base from V and 7 bases from J; bases unmatched to any gene: 9. CDR3 size: 15 residues. The germline V gene has CDR1 SGHTA and CDR2 FQGNSA.

The chain couples TRBV5-1 to TRBJ2-7; 7 nucleotides align to TRBD2. Germline values: CDR1 SGHRS, CDR2 YFSETQ. The CDR3 has 15 residues. V lost 4 bases and J lost 2; bases outside the gene matches: 9. CDR3 DNA sequence: TGCGCCAGCAGCGTTGCCGGGACTAAGGCCTACGAGCAGTACTTC. This gives the protein CASSVAGTKAYEQYF.

The genes are TRBV10-2 and TRBJ1-6; unclear D gene. Trimming stripped 3 bases from V and 7 bases from J, with 16 bases between. Per the germline V gene, CDR1 is WSHSY and CDR2 is SAAADI. This CDR3 spans 16 amino acids. The CDR3 here is CASSERIPAGNSPLHF. CDR3 DNA sequence: TGCGCCAGCAGTGAAAGAATCCCGGCGGGGAATTCACCCCTCCACTTT.

The chain is built from TRBV5-5 and TRBJ2-2; possibly TRBD2 for D (6 bases). Trimming took off 2 bases at V and 2 bases at J, with 10 bases between the two ends. The CDR3 loop spans 15 amino acids. Germline V gene data show CDR1 as SGHKS and CDR2 as YYEKEE (reference sequence). As DNA, the CDR3 is TGTGCCAGCAGCTTAGGCGGGGTTAACACCGGGGAGCTGTTTTTT. The encoded protein is CASSLGGVNTGELFF.

This clone has just one count. The chain recombines TRBV7-6 with TRBJ2-5; TRBD1 matches at 7 bases. V gave up 5 bases and J gave up 1 base; unmatched junction bases: 4. Germline CDR1 and CDR2: SGHVS and FNYEAQ. This CDR3 has 14 amino acids. CDR3 sequence (DNA): TGTGCCAGCAGCCCATGGACAGGCCAAGAGACCCAGTACTTC. Translation: CASSPWTGQETQYF.

The J gene is TRBJ2-7, the V gene TRBV2, with D hard to call. V lost 7 bases and J lost 5, with 9 bases in between. This CDR3 contains 11 residues. Germline values: CDR1 SNHLY, CDR2 FYNNEI. The CDR3 reads CASKSQDEQYF. The DNA of the CDR3 is TGTGCCAGCAAAAGTCAGGACGAGCAGTACTTC.

This chain joins TRBV7-2 and TRBJ1-3; D uncertain. The CDR3 is made up of 15 amino acids. V lost 4 bases and J lost 0, with 10 bases in between. Germline assignment: CDR1 SGHTA and CDR2 FQGNSA. CDR3 region: CASSSPSLSGNTIYF. CDR3 bases: TGTGCCAGCAGCTCGCCCAGTCTCTCTGGAAACACCATATATTTT.